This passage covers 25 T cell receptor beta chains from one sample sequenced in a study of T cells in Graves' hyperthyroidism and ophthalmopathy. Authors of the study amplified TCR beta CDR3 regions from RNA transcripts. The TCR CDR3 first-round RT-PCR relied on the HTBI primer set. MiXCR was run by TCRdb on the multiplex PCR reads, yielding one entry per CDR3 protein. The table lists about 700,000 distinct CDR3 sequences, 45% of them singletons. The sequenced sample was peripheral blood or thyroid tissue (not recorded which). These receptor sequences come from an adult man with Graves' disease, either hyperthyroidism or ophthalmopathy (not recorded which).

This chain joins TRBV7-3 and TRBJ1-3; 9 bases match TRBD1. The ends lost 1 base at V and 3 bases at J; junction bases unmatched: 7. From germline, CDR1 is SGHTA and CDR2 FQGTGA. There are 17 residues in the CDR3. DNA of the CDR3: TGTGCCAGCAGCTTAAACCCGACAGGGGGTTTTGGAAACACCATATATTTT. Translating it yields CASSLNPTGGFGNTIYF.

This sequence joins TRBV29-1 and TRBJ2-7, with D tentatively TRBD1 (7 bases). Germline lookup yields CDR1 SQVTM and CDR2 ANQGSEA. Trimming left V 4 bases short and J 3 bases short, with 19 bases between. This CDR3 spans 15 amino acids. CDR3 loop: CSVGGAGGTLYEQYF. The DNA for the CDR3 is TGCAGCGTTGGAGGGGCAGGGGGGACCCTCTACGAGCAGTACTTC.

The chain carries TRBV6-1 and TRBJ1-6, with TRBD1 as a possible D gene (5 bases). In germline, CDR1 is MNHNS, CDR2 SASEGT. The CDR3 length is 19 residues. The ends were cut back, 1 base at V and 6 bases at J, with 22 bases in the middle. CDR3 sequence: CASSEGKARVVGGNSPLHF. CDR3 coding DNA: TGTGCCAGCAGTGAAGGAAAGGCCAGGGTAGTCGGGGGTAATTCACCCCTCCACTTT.

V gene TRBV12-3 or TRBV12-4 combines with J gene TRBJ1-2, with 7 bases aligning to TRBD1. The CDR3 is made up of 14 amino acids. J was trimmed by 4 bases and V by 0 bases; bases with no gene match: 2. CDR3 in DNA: TGTGCCAGCAGTTTAGCACAGGGGCCCTATGGCTACACCTTC. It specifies CASSLAQGPYGYTF.

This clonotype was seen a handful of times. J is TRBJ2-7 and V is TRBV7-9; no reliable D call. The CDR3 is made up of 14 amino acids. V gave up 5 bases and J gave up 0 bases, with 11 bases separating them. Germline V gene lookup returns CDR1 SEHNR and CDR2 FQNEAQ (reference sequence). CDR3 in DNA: TGTGCCAGCAGCCTGACGGCTACCTCCTACGAGCAGTACTTC. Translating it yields CASSLTATSYEQYF.

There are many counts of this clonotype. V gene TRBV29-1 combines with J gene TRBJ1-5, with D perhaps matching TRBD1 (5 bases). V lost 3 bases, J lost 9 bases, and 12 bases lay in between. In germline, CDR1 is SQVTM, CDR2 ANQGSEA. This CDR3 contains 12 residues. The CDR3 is CSVDLGGGPQHF. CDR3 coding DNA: TGCAGCGTTGATTTGGGGGGAGGGCCCCAGCATTTT.

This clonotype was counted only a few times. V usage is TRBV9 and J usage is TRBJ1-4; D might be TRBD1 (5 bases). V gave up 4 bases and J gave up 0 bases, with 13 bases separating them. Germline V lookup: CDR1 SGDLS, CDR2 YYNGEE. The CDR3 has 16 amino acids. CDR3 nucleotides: TGTGCCAGCAGCCCCCGGGACGGAGCAACTAATGAAAAACTGTTTTTT. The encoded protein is CASSPRDGATNEKLFF.

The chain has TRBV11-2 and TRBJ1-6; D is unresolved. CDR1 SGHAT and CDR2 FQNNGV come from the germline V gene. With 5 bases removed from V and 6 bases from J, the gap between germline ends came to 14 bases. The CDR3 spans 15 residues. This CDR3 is CASSAAGSGNSPLHF. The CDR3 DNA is TGTGCCAGCAGCGCCGCCGGGTCCGGTAATTCACCCCTCCACTTT.

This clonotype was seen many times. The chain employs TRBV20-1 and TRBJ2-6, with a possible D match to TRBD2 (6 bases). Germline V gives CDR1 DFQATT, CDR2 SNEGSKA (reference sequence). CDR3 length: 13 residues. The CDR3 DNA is TGCAGCGCGGGGTATCGCTTGGCCAACGTCCTGACTTTC. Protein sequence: CSAGYRLANVLTF.

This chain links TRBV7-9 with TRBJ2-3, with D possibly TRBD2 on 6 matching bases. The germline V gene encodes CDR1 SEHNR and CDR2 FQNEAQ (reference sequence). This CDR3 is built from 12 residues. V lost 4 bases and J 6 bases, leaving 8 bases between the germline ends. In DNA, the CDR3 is TGTGCCAGCAGCTCGGGAGCGGATACGCAGTATTTT. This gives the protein CASSSGADTQYF.

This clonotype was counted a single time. In DNA form, the CDR3 reads TGTGCCACCAGCAGCCTAATCACCCCGGGGGAGACCCAGTACTTC. Translated: CATSSLITPGETQYF. The gene calls are TRBV15 and TRBJ2-5; D perhaps matches TRBD2 (5 bases). Looked up from germline, CDR1 is LNHNV and CDR2 is YYDKDF (reference sequence). V was shortened by 3 bases and J by 5 bases, with 16 bases between the two germline ends. This CDR3 contains 15 residues.

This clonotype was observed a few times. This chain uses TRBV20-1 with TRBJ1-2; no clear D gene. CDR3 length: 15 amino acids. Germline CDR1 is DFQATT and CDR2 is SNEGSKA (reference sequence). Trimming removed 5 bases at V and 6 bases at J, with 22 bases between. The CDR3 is CSASDPGYYSHGYTF. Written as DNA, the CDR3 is TGCAGTGCTTCCGATCCAGGCTATTATTCCCATGGCTACACCTTC.

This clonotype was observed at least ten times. The CDR3 spells CSVRGQGANEKLFF. As DNA, the CDR3 is TGCAGCGTTAGGGGGCAGGGAGCTAATGAAAAACTGTTTTTT. The V gene is TRBV29-1, the J gene TRBJ1-4; 7 positions match TRBD1. Germline-derived CDR1 and CDR2 are SQVTM and ANQGSEA. The V segment lost 5 bases and the J segment 3 bases; nucleotides outside the gene matches: 6. The CDR3 is 14 residues long.

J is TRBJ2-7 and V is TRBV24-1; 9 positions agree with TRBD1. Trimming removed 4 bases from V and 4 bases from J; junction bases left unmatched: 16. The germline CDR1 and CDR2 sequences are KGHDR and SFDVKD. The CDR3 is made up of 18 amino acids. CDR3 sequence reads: CATSDPPNRQGGRYEQYF. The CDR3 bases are TGTGCCACCAGTGACCCGCCAAATAGACAGGGGGGGAGGTACGAGCAGTACTTC.

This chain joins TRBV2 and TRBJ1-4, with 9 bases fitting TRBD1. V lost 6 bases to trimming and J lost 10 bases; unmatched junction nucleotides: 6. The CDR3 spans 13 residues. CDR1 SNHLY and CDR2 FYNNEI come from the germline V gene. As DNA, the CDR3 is TGTGCCAGCAGCCGGGACAGGGACGGAAAACTGTTTTTT. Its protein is CASSRDRDGKLFF.

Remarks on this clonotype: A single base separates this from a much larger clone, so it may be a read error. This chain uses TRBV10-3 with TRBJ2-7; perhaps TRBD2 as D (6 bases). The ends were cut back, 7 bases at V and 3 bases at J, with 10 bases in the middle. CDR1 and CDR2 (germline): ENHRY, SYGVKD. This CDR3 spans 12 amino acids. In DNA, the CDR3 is TGTGCCATCAAGAGGGGAGGCTACGAGCAGTACTTC. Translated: CAIKRGGYEQYF.

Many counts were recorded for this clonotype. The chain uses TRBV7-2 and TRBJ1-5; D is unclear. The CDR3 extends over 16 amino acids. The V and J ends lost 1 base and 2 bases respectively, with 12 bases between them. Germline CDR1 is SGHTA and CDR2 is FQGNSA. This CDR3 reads CASSLGGGVGNQPQHF. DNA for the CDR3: TGTGCCAGCAGCTTAGGAGGTGGGGTTGGCAATCAGCCCCAGCATTTT.

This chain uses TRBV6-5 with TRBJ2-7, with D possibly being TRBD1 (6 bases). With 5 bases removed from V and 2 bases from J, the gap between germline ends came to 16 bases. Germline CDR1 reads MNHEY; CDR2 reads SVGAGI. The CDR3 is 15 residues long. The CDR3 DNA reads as TGTGCCAGCAGTCAAGGGACATGGGGCCCCTACGAGCAGTACTTC. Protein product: CASSQGTWGPYEQYF.

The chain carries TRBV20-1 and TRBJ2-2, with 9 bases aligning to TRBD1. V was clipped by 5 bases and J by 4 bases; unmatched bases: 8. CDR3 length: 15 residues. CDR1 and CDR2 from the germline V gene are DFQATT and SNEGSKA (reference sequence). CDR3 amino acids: CSALTGTGFTGELFF. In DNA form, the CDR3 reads TGCAGTGCTCTTACCGGGACAGGGTTCACCGGGGAGCTGTTTTTT.

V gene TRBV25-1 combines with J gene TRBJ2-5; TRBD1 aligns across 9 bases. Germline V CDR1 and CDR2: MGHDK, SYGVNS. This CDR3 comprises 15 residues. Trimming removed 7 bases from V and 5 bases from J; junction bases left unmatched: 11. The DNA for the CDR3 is TGTGCCAGCACTCCATACCGACAGGGGGAGGAGACCCAGTACTTC. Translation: CASTPYRQGEETQYF.

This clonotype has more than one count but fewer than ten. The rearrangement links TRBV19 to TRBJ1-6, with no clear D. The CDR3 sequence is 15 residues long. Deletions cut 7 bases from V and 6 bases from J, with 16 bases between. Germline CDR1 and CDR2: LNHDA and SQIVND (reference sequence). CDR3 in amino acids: CASNTPRAGNSPLHF. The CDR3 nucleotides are TGTGCCAGTAATACGCCAAGGGCTGGTAATTCACCCCTCCACTTT.

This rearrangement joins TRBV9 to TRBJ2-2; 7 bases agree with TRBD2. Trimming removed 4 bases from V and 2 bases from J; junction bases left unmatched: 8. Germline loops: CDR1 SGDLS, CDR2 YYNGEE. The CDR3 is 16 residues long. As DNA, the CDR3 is TGTGCCAGCAGCCGTCAGGGAGGGCGAAACACCGGGGAGCTGTTTTTT. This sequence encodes CASSRQGGRNTGELFF.

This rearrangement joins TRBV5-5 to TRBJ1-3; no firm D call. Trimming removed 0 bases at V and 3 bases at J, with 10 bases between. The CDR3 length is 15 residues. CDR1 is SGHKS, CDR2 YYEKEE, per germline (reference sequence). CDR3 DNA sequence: TGTGCCAGCAGCTTGGATCTAAACGGTGGAAACACCATATATTTT. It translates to CASSLDLNGGNTIYF.

The chain's CDR3 is CATSRDRQGFDQPQHF. The CDR3, as DNA: TGTGCCACCAGCAGAGATAGGCAGGGTTTCGATCAGCCCCAGCATTTT. The rearrangement joins TRBV15 to TRBJ1-5, with D perhaps TRBD1 (5 bases). Trimming pared 0 bases from V and 5 bases from J, leaving 14 bases between. Germline V CDR1 and CDR2: LNHNV, YYDKDF (reference sequence). This CDR3 spans 16 amino acids.

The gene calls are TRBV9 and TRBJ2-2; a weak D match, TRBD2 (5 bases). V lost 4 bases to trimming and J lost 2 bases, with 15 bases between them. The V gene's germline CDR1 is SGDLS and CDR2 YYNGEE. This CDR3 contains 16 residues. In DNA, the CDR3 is TGTGCCAGCAGCCCCAACGGCGGACTTAACACCGGGGAGCTGTTTTTT. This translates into CASSPNGGLNTGELFF.